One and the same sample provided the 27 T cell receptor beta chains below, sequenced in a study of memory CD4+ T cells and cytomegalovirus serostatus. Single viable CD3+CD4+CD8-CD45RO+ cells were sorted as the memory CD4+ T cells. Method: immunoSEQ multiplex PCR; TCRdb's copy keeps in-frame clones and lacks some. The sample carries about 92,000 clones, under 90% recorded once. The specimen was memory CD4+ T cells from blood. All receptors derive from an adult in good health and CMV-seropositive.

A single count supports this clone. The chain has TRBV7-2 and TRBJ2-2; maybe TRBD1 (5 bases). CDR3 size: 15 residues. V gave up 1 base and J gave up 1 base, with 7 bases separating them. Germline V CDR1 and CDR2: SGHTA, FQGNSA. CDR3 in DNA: TGTGCCAGCAGCTTAGTAAGGGGGAACACCGGGGAGCTGTTTTTT. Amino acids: CASSLVRGNTGELFF.

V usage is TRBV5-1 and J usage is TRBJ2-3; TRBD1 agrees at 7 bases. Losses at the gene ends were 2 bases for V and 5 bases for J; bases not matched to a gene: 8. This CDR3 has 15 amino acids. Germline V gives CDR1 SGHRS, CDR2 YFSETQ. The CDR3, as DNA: TGCGCCAGCAGCTTCAAGACAGGGTTAGGAGATACGCAGTATTTT. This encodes CASSFKTGLGDTQYF.

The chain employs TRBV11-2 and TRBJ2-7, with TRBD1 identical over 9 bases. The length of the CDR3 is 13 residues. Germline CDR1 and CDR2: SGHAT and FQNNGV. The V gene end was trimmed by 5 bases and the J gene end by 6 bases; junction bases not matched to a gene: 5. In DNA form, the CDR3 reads TGTGCCAGCAGCGAGGGGACAGGGCTCGAGCAGTACTTC. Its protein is CASSEGTGLEQYF.

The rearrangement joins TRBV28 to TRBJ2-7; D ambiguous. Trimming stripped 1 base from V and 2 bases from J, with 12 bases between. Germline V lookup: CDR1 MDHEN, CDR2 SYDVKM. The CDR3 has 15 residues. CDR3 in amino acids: CASSLYNVHAYEQYF. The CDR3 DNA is TGTGCCAGCAGTTTATACAACGTCCACGCCTACGAGCAGTACTTC.

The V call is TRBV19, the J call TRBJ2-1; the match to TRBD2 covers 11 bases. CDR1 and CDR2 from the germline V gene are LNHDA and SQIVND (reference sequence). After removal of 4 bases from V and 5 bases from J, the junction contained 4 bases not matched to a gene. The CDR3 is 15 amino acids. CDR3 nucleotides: TGTGCCAGTAGTAAGACTAGCGGGACTAACAATGAGCAGTTCTTC. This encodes CASSKTSGTNNEQFF.

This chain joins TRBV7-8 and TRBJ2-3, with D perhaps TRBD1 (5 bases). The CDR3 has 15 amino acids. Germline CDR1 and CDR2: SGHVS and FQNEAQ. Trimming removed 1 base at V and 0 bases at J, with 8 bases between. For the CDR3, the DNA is TGTGCCAGCAGCTTAGGACAGCCTAGCACAGATACGCAGTATTTT. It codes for CASSLGQPSTDTQYF. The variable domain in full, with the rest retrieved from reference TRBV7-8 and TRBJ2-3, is GAGVSQSPRYKVAKRGQDVALRCDPISGHVSLFWYQQALGQGPEFLTYFQNEAQLDKSGLPSDRFFAERPEGSVSTLKIQRTQQEDSAVYLCASSLGQPSTDTQYFGPGTRLTVL.

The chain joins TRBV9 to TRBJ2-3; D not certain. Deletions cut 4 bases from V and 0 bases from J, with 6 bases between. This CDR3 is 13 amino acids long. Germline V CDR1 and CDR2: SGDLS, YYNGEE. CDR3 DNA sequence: TGTGCCAGCAGCCAAGGTAGCACAGATACGCAGTATTTT. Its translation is CASSQGSTDTQYF.

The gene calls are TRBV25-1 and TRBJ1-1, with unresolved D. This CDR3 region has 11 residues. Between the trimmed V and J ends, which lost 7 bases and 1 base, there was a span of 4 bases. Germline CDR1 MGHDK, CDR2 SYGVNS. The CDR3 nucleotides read TGTGCCAGCAAAAGGAACACTGAAGCTTTCTTT. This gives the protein CASKRNTEAFF.

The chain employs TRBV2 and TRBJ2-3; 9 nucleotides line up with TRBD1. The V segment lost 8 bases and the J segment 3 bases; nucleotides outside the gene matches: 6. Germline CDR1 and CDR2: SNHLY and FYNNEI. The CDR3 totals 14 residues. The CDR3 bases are TGTGCCAGCGAGGGACAGGGAGGTACAGATACGCAGTATTTT. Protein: CASEGQGGTDTQYF.

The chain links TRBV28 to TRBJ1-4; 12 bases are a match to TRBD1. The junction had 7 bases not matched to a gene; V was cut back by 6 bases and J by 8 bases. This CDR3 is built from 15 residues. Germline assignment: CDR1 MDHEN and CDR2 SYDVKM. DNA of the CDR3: TGTGCCAGCAGCGGGGACAGGGGGCTTCGGGAAAAACTGTTTTTT. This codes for CASSGDRGLREKLFF.

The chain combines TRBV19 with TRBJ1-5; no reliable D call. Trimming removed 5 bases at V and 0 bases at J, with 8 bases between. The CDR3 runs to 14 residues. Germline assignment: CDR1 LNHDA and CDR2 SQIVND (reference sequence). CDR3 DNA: TGTGCCAGTAGTTTCGCCTTTAGCAATCAGCCCCAGCATTTT. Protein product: CASSFAFSNQPQHF.

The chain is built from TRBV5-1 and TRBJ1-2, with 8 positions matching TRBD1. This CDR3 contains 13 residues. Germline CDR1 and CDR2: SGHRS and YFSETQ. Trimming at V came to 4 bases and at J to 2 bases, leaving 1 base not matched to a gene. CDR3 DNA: TGCGCCAGCAGCCGACAGGGGAACTATGGCTACACCTTC. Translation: CASSRQGNYGYTF.

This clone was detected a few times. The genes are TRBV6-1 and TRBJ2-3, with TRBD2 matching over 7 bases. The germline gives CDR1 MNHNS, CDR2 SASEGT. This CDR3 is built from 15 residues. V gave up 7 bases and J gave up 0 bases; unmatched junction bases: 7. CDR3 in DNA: TGTGCCAGCAACCCCGGCGGGAGTAGCACAGATACGCAGTATTTT. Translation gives CASNPGGSSTDTQYF.

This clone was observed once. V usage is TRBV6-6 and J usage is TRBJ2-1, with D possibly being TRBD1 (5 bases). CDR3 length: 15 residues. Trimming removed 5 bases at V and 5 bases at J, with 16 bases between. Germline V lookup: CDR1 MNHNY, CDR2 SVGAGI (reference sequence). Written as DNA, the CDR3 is TGTGCCAGCAGTCGCCCCTGGACAACAGACAATGAGCAGTTCTTC. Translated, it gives CASSRPWTTDNEQFF.

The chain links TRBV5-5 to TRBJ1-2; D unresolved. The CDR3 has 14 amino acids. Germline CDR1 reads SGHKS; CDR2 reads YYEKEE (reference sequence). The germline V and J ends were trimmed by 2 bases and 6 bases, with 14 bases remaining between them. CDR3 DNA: TGTGCCAGCAGCTTATATGGAACAGCGGATGGCTACACCTTC. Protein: CASSLYGTADGYTF.

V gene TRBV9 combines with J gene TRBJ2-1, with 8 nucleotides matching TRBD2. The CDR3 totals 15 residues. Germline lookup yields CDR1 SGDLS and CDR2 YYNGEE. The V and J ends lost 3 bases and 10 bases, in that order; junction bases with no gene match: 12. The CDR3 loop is CASSDKTGSGGEQFF. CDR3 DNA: TGTGCCAGCAGCGATAAGACCGGGAGCGGGGGAGAGCAGTTCTTC.

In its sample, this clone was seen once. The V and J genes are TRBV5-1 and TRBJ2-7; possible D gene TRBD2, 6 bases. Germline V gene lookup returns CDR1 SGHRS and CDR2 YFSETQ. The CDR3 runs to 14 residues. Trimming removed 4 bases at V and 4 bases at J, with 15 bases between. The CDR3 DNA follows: TGCGCCAGCAGCCCGGGCGGGGCCCAGTACGAGCAGTACTTC. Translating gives CASSPGGAQYEQYF.

CDR3: CASSASGTGLDQPQHF. As DNA, the CDR3 is TGTGCCAGTAGTGCGTCGGGGACAGGGCTCGATCAGCCCCAGCATTTT. V gene TRBV19 combines with J gene TRBJ1-5; the match to TRBD1 covers 9 bases. With 5 bases clipped from V and 5 bases from J, the junction kept 10 bases outside the gene matches. The V gene's germline CDR1 is LNHDA and CDR2 SQIVND (reference sequence). The CDR3 covers 16 residues.

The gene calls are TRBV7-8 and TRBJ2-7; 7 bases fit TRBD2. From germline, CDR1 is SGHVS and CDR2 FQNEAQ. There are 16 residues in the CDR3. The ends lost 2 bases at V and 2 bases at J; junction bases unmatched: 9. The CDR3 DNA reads TGTGCCAGCAGCTTATATCGGCTAGCGGTTCCCTACGAGCAGTACTTC. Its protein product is CASSLYRLAVPYEQYF.

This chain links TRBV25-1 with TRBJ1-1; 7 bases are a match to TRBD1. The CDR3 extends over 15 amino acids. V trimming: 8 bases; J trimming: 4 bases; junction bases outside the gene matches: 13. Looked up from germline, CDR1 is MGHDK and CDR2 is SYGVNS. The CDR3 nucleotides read TGTGCCAGCCACCCGGGGGCCGCAGGGGGCACTGAAGCTTTCTTT. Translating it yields CASHPGAAGGTEAFF. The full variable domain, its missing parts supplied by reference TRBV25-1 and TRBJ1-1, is EADIYQTPRYLVIGTGKKITLECSQTMGHDKMYWYQQDPGMELHLIHYSYGVNSTEKGDLSSESTVSRIRTEHFPLTLESARPSHTSQYLCASHPGAAGGTEAFFGQGTRLTVV.

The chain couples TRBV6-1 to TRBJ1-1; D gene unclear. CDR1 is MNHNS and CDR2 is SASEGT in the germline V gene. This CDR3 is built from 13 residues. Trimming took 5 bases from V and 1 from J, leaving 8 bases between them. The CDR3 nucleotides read TGTGCCAGCAGTATATCAGGGAACACTGAAGCTTTCTTT. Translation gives CASSISGNTEAFF.

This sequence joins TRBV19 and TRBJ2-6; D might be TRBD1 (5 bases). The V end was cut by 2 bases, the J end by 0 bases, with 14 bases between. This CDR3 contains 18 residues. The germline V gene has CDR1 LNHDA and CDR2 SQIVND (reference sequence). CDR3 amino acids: CASSISTGPSSGANVLTF. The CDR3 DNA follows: TGTGCCAGTAGTATAAGTACAGGACCGAGCTCTGGGGCCAACGTCCTGACTTTC.

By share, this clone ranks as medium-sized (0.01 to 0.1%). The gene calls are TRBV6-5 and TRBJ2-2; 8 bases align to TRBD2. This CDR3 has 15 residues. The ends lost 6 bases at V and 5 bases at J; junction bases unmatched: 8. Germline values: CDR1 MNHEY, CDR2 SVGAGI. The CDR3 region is CASRTLAVWTGELFF. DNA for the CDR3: TGTGCCAGCAGGACACTAGCGGTTTGGACCGGGGAGCTGTTTTTT.

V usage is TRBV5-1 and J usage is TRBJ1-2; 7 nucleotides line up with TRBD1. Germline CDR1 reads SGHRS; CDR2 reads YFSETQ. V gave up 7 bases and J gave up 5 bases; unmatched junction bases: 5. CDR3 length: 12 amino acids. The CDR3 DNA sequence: TGCGCCAGCCGGAGGACAGGTTATGGCTACACCTTC. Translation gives CASRRTGYGYTF. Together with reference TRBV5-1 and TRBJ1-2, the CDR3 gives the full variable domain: KAGVTQTPRYLIKTRGQQVTLSCSPISGHRSVSWYQQTPGQGLQFLFEYFSETQRNKGNFPGRFSGRQFSNSRSEMNVSTLELGDSALYLCASRRTGYGYTFGSGTRLTVV.

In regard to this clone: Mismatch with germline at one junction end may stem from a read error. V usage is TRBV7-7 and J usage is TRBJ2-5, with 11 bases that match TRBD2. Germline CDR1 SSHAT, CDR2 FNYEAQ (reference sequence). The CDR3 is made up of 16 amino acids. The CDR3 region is CASSPTSGSSVETQYF. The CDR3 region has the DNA TGTGCTAGCAGCCCCACTAGCGGGAGTTCCGTAGAGACCCAGTACTTC.

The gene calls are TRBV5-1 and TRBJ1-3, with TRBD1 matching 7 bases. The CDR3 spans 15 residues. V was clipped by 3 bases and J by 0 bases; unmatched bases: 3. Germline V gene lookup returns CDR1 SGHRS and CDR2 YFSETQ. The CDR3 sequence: CASSSTGVSGNTIYF. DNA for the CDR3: TGCGCCAGCAGCTCCACAGGGGTCTCTGGAAACACCATATATTTT.

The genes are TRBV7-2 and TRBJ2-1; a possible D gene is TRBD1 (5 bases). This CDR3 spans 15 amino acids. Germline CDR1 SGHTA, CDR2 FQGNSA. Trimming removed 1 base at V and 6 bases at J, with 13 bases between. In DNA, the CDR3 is TGTGCCAGCAGCTTAGGAGGCAGTAGGGGCAATGAGCAGTTCTTC. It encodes CASSLGGSRGNEQFF.